A selection of T cell receptor beta chains follows, all from one sample in a study of blood T cell repertoires in COVID-19. Assay used: immunoSEQ multiplex PCR; TCRdb lists only in-frame clones, some missing. Of nearly 350,000 clones listed, 87% are singletons. The sequencing sample was made of PBMCs or T cells enriched from blood (not recorded which). All receptors come from a woman aged 30 to 39 who had recovered from COVID-19. Each CDR3 is given with its conserved first and last residue. A D gene is named only where the DNA matches it firmly. Size is stated for part of the rows, as once, few or many counts, or as a class when the clone is expanded.

V: TRBV27; size: NA; J: TRBJ1-3; D: NA; CDR3: CASRARGSGNTIYF; DNA: TGTGCCAGCAGGGCCAGGGGCTCTGGAAACACCATATATTTT
V: TRBV6-5; size: NA; J: TRBJ1-2; D: NA; CDR3: CASSYLGDTGEGYTF; DNA: TGTGCCAGCAGTTACCTAGGGGACACGGGTGAGGGCTACACCTTC
V: TRBV4-1; size: few; J: TRBJ2-2; D: NA; CDR3: CASSLSNRELFF; DNA: TGCGCCAGCAGCCTCAGTAACCGGGAGCTGTTTTTT
V: TRBV9; size: NA; J: TRBJ1-4; D: NA; CDR3: CASSVAPDGLYEKLFF; DNA: TGTGCCAGCAGCGTAGCCCCCGATGGGCTATATGAAAAACTGTTTTTT
V: TRBV7-8; size: NA; J: TRBJ1-2; D: NA; CDR3: CASSSPLGNYGYTF; DNA: TGTGCCAGCAGCTCCCCGCTGGGCAACTATGGCTACACCTTC
V: TRBV2; size: NA; J: TRBJ1-2; D: NA; CDR3: CASLAGLDYGYTF; DNA: TGTGCCAGCCTTGCGGGGCTGGACTATGGCTACACCTTC
V: TRBV28; size: once; J: TRBJ1-1; D: TRBD1; CDR3: CASSLQGANLPGEAFF; DNA: TGTGCCAGCAGCCTACAGGGGGCGAACCTGCCGGGGGAAGCTTTCTTT
V: TRBV19; size: NA; J: TRBJ2-3; D: TRBD2; CDR3: CASSIGYPASGWNTQYF; DNA: TGTGCCAGTAGTATAGGGTACCCGGCTAGCGGGTGGAATACGCAGTATTTT
V: TRBV3-1/TRBV3-2; size: NA; J: TRBJ2-7; D: TRBD2; CDR3: CASSHLAGGHYEQYF; DNA: TGTGCCAGCAGCCACCTAGCGGGGGGGCACTACGAGCAGTACTTC
V: TRBV10-2; size: once; J: TRBJ1-6; D: NA; CDR3: CASSDGSSYNSPLHF; DNA: TGCGCCAGCAGTGACGGTAGCTCCTATAATTCACCCCTCCACTTT
V: TRBV28; size: NA; J: TRBJ1-6; D: TRBD1; CDR3: CASSWGQGAPAGPLHF; DNA: TGTGCCAGCAGTTGGGGCCAGGGGGCCCCAGCAGGGCCCCTCCACTTT
V: TRBV6-5; size: NA; J: TRBJ2-6; D: NA; CDR3: CASNLMRANVLTF; DNA: TGTGCCAGCAACCTAATGAGGGCCAACGTCCTGACTTTC
V: TRBV2; size: NA; J: TRBJ2-5; D: NA; CDR3: CASSESRVRETQYF; DNA: TGTGCCAGCAGTGAATCGAGGGTAAGGGAGACCCAGTACTTC
V: TRBV6-5; size: NA; J: TRBJ1-5; D: TRBD1; CDR3: CASSYWGQGIDQPQHF; DNA: TGTGCCAGCAGTTACTGGGGACAGGGAATAGATCAGCCCCAGCATTTT
V: TRBV11-2; size: once; J: TRBJ1-4; D: TRBD1; CDR3: CASSHGTATNEKLFF; DNA: TGTGCCAGCAGTCATGGGACAGCAACTAATGAAAAACTGTTTTTT
V: TRBV29-1; size: NA; J: TRBJ2-7; D: NA; CDR3: CSVLQGFGDEQYF; DNA: TGCAGCGTACTTCAGGGGTTCGGGGACGAGCAGTACTTC
V: TRBV2; size: NA; J: TRBJ2-7; D: TRBD1; CDR3: CAVGTAYEQYF; DNA: TGTGCCGTCGGGACAGCCTACGAGCAGTACTTC
V: TRBV25-1; size: NA; J: TRBJ2-7; D: TRBD1; CDR3: CASSEEDRTYEQYF; DNA: TGTGCCAGCAGTGAGGAGGACAGGACCTACGAGCAGTACTTC
V: TRBV29-1; size: NA; J: TRBJ1-1; D: NA; CDR3: CSANTGSTEAFF; DNA: TGCAGCGCTAATACAGGGTCCACTGAAGCTTTCTTT
V: TRBV18; size: NA; J: TRBJ1-5; D: NA; CDR3: CASSPVDSNQPQHF; DNA: TGTGCCAGCTCCCCGGTAGATAGCAATCAGCCCCAGCATTTT
V: TRBV2; size: NA; J: TRBJ1-2; D: NA; CDR3: CASSEVGGGWNYGYTF; DNA: TGTGCCAGCAGTGAAGTGGGGGGTGGATGGAACTATGGCTACACCTTC
V: TRBV27; size: once; J: TRBJ2-1; D: TRBD1; CDR3: CASSLTDRVEQFF; DNA: TGTGCCAGCAGTCTAACAGACAGGGTTGAGCAGTTCTTC
V: TRBV30; size: NA; J: TRBJ1-5; D: NA; CDR3: CAWARGGNQPQHF; DNA: TGTGCCTGGGCCAGGGGAGGCAATCAGCCCCAGCATTTT
V: TRBV15; size: NA; J: TRBJ1-1; D: NA; CDR3: CATSAGTAEAFF; DNA: TGTGCCACCAGTGCGGGGACCGCTGAAGCTTTCTTT
V: TRBV7-9; size: few; J: TRBJ1-2; D: NA; CDR3: CASSHEGVPAGYTF; DNA: TGTGCCAGCAGCCATGAAGGGGTCCCGGCTGGCTACACCTTC
V: TRBV10-1; size: NA; J: TRBJ2-2; D: NA; CDR3: CASSEEQYRGTGELFF; DNA: TGCGCCAGCAGTGAAGAGCAGTATAGAGGCACCGGGGAGCTGTTTTTT
V: TRBV6-5; size: NA; J: TRBJ1-1; D: TRBD1; CDR3: CASSITGGRNTEAFF; DNA: TGTGCCAGCAGTATTACAGGGGGGAGAAACACTGAAGCTTTCTTT
V: TRBV29-1; size: NA; J: TRBJ2-7; D: TRBD1; CDR3: CSALKGTGSYEQYF; DNA: TGCAGCGCCCTAAAGGGGACAGGTTCCTACGAGCAGTACTTC
V: TRBV4-3; size: NA; J: TRBJ2-7; D: NA; CDR3: CASSQRNDTFYEQYF; DNA: TGCGCCAGCAGCCAAAGGAACGACACCTTCTACGAGCAGTACTTC
V: TRBV3-1/TRBV3-2; size: NA; J: TRBJ1-2; D: NA; CDR3: CASSQKGMGGNYGYTF; DNA: TGTGCCAGCAGCCAAAAAGGAATGGGGGGTAACTATGGCTACACCTTC
V: TRBV3-1/TRBV3-2; size: NA; J: TRBJ2-3; D: TRBD1; CDR3: CASSRTGGADTQYF; DNA: TGTGCCAGCAGCCGTACAGGGGGCGCAGATACGCAGTATTTT
V: TRBV7-8; size: NA; J: TRBJ1-5; D: NA; CDR3: CASSSNYPTGFYQPQHF; DNA: TGTGCCAGCAGCTCCAACTACCCTACAGGGTTTTATCAGCCCCAGCATTTT
V: TRBV28; size: NA; J: TRBJ2-6; D: NA; CDR3: CASSETGVSGANVLTF; DNA: TGTGCCAGCAGTGAGACAGGCGTCTCTGGGGCCAACGTCCTGACTTTC
V: TRBV20-1; size: NA; J: TRBJ1-4; D: NA; CDR3: CSASHRASETNEKLFF; DNA: TGCAGTGCTAGTCACAGGGCGAGCGAAACTAATGAAAAACTGTTTTTT
V: TRBV28; size: few; J: TRBJ1-6; D: TRBD1; CDR3: CASSSSGQGGSPLHF; DNA: TGTGCCAGCAGTTCATCGGGACAGGGCGGTTCACCCCTCCACTTT
V: TRBV6-5; size: NA; J: TRBJ2-7; D: NA; CDR3: CASTMDGTYEQYF; DNA: TGTGCCAGCACCATGGACGGGACATACGAGCAGTACTTC
V: TRBV3-1/TRBV3-2; size: NA; J: TRBJ2-7; D: NA; CDR3: CASSQVAGTPYEQYF; DNA: TGTGCCAGCAGCCAAGTTGCGGGGACTCCCTACGAGCAGTACTTC